This paragraph reports one T cell receptor (beta chain). Its cognate antigen is unknown. This sample is drawn from a study of PD-1 blockade in classical Hodgkin lymphoma. Study findings and constraints: As was reported, newly diagnosed patients showed lower baseline TCR diversity than healthy donors did.

Measured with immunoSEQ multiplex PCR; TCRdb has only the in-frame clones, and not every one. The sample holds 25,000 to 35,000 clones; 88% are singletons and the top ten take more than 0.95%. The CDR3 extends over 15 amino acids. Per the germline V gene, CDR1 is MNHNS and CDR2 is SASEGT. The V and J ends lost 2 bases and 6 bases respectively, with 13 bases between them. Time point here: newly diagnosed, previously untreated cHL patient sample. Purification of CD4+ T cells from thawed PBMCs was achieved by magnetic negative selection. PBMCs from patients with newly diagnosed, untreated classical Hodgkin lymphoma served as a comparison group for the relapsed/refractory trial patients.

The receptor was derived from a human donor with classical Hodgkin lymphoma. The chain carries TRBV6-1 and TRBJ2-2; D assignment may be TRBD1 or TRBD2 (5 bases each). The sequencing input was CD4+ T cells from blood. CDR3 sequence: CASSETPRGAGELFF. CDR3 coding DNA: TGTGCCAGCAGTGAAACCCCTAGGGGAGCCGGGGAGCTGTTTTTT.